The 7 T cell receptor beta chains below all came from one sample that was sequenced in a study of blood T cell repertoires in COVID-19. Only in-frame clones appear in the TCRdb table, and some are missing; sequencing was by immunoSEQ multiplex PCR. The table lists 250,000 to 300,000 clones, approximately 90% of them singletons. The sample taken for sequencing was peripheral blood. The receptor source for this set is a middle-aged man with acute or convalescent COVID-19.

V is TRBV11-2 and J is TRBJ1-1, with D unclear. Trimming cost V 5 bases and J 0 bases, with 7 bases left between them. Germline lookup yields CDR1 SGHAT and CDR2 FQNNGV. The CDR3 totals 13 residues. DNA of the CDR3: TGTGCCAGCAGCCCCGACATGAACACTGAAGCTTTCTTT. Protein sequence: CASSPDMNTEAFF.

The J gene is TRBJ2-7, the V gene TRBV10-1; D possibly corresponds to TRBD1 (6 bases). Trimming shortened V by 9 bases and J by 2 bases, and 17 bases separated the two germline ends. CDR1 and CDR2 from the germline V gene are WNHNN and SYGVQD (reference sequence). This CDR3 is 14 amino acids long. CDR3 nucleotide sequence: TGCGCCAGTGTTATCACAGGGATCACCTACGAGCAGTACTTC. As protein: CASVITGITYEQYF.

The J gene is TRBJ1-1, the V gene TRBV5-8, with D tentatively TRBD1 (6 bases). Trimming shortened V by 4 bases and J by 11 bases, and 12 bases separated the two germline ends. The CDR3 loop spans 11 amino acids. Germline V gene sequence: CDR1 SGHTS, CDR2 YDEGEE. CDR3 residues: CASSRFGQAFF. For the CDR3, the DNA is TGTGCCAGCAGCCGCTTCGGACAGGCTTTCTTT.

This clone was counted a single time. The V and J genes are TRBV10-2 and TRBJ2-1; 7 bases fit TRBD1. The CDR3 extends over 16 amino acids. Germline V gene data show CDR1 as WSHSY and CDR2 as SAAADI. The junction had 13 bases not matched to a gene; V was cut back by 5 bases and J by 6 bases. The CDR3 DNA reads as TGCGCCAGCAGTAACCGACAGGGTCGCGGGTCCAATGAGCAGTTCTTC. Translating it yields CASSNRQGRGSNEQFF.

This clone was detected only a few times. The chain combines TRBV14 with TRBJ2-7; 7 bases line up with TRBD1. Germline V gives CDR1 SGHDN, CDR2 FVKESK. The J segment lost 3 bases and the V segment lost 1 base, leaving 6 bases of the junction unmatched. The CDR3 loop spans 15 amino acids. Here the CDR3 reads CASSQGTGQFYEQYF. The CDR3 DNA is TGTGCCAGCAGCCAAGGGACGGGACAGTTCTACGAGCAGTACTTC.

The chain combines TRBV7-2 with TRBJ2-3, with 9 bases matching TRBD1. Germline V CDR1 and CDR2: SGHTA, FQGNSA. Losses at the gene ends were 6 bases for V and 4 bases for J; bases not matched to a gene: 8. The CDR3 spans 15 residues. This CDR3 is CASRPPGQGPDTQYF. DNA for the CDR3: TGTGCCAGCAGGCCACCGGGACAGGGACCAGATACGCAGTATTTT.

This clone has only a few counts. The chain links TRBV19 to TRBJ1-5, with TRBD1 matching over 9 bases. With 8 bases clipped from V and 5 bases from J, the junction kept 7 bases outside the gene matches. CDR3 length equals 14 residues. Per germline, CDR1 LNHDA and CDR2 SQIVND (reference sequence). The CDR3 DNA sequence: TGTGCCAGTGACTTGGGACAGGGTCATCAGCCCCAGCATTTT. Encoded protein: CASDLGQGHQPQHF.